What follows describes a single TCR beta chain. The sample comes from a study of radiotherapy plus CTLA-4 blockade in lung cancer. The protocol was immunoSEQ multiplex PCR, while the TCRdb copy is restricted to in-frame clones and leaves out a portion. The top ten hold around a sixth of the sample, which has roughly 51,000 clones, around 88% seen once. Germline V CDR1 and CDR2: SGHRS, YFSETQ. The V and J ends lost 0 bases and 4 bases respectively, with 7 bases between them. The CDR3 spans 13 residues. This chain connects TRBV5-1 to TRBJ1-2; D perhaps matches TRBD1 (5 bases). This TCR was sampled from a human donor with non-small cell lung cancer that progressed on radiotherapy plus ipilimumab. Some clones in this sample may be carry-over from other donors' samples. Sequencing used peripheral blood, obtained from a patient treated with radiotherapy plus ipilimumab. The CDR3 DNA reads TGCGCCAGCAGCTTGGACAGGTTCTATGGCTACACCTTC. Its protein product is CASSLDRFYGYTF.